These 31 T cell receptor beta chains came from one sample sequenced in a study of T cell responses to AZD1222 COVID-19 vaccine. Method: immunoSEQ multiplex PCR; TCRdb's copy keeps in-frame clones and lacks some. This table holds about 79,000 clones, around 80% found once. The sample in question was peripheral blood, obtained on day 0 of AZD1222 vaccination. These TCRs come from an adult in good health.

V is TRBV28 and J is TRBJ1-1, with 7 nucleotides matching TRBD1. Germline lookup yields CDR1 MDHEN and CDR2 SYDVKM. J gave up 8 bases and V 10 bases, and 13 bases lay outside the gene matches. This CDR3 region has 13 residues. The CDR3 coding sequence is TGTGCCACCAAAGGGATCGACAGGGTCGAAGCTTTCTTT. Translated, it gives CATKGIDRVEAFF.

The V and J genes are TRBV7-9 and TRBJ2-1; D uncertain. V was cut by 5 bases and J by 12 bases, with 14 bases left in between. The CDR3 runs 12 residues. Germline CDR1 and CDR2: SEHNR and FQNEAQ (reference sequence). CDR3 residues: CASSLPGKGQFF. Here the CDR3 DNA reads TGTGCCAGCAGCCTCCCGGGCAAGGGGCAGTTCTTC.

The CDR3 reads CASSQDYGYTF. CDR3 DNA sequence: TGTGCCAGCTCCCAGGACTATGGCTACACCTTC. The rearrangement uses TRBV18 and TRBJ1-2; D is uncertain. Trimming stripped 6 bases from V and 3 bases from J, with 5 bases between. Germline CDR1 KGHSH, CDR2 LQKENI. The CDR3 loop spans 11 amino acids.

This clone was picked up a small number of times. V is TRBV19 and J is TRBJ2-3; 10 nucleotides line up with TRBD1. The CDR3 loop spans 19 amino acids. Trimming took 5 bases from V and 4 from J; bases not matched to a gene: 18. The germline CDR1 and CDR2 sequences are LNHDA and SQIVND (reference sequence). In DNA form, the CDR3 reads TGTGCCAGTAGTTTCACCGGGACAGGGGTCGGTGCGAATCCAGATACGCAGTATTTT. Translating gives CASSFTGTGVGANPDTQYF.

V and J are TRBV7-9 and TRBJ1-4; 7 bases agree with TRBD1. CDR3 length: 15 residues. The V gene end was trimmed by 4 bases and the J gene end by 5 bases; junction bases not matched to a gene: 7. CDR1 is SEHNR and CDR2 is FQNEAQ in the germline V gene (reference sequence). CDR3 amino acids: CASSSYRGANEKLFF. CDR3 coding DNA: TGTGCCAGCAGCTCCTACAGGGGTGCAAATGAAAAACTGTTTTTT.

V usage is TRBV5-3 and J usage is TRBJ2-2, with D possibly being TRBD1 (5 bases). TRBV5-3 is identified as an open reading frame with a role that is uncertain. V lost 4 bases and J lost 3, with 19 bases in between. CDR3 length equals 17 residues. CDR3 DNA: TGTGCCAGAAGCCGTCTCGGGTCAGGGCCCTACACCGGGGAGCTGTTTTTT. Encoded protein: CARSRLGSGPYTGELFF.

The chain combines TRBV2 with TRBJ1-1, with a weak D call TRBD1 (5 bases). This CDR3 has 13 amino acids. V was clipped by 4 bases and J by 3 bases, with 9 bases between them. Germline V CDR1 and CDR2: SNHLY, FYNNEI. The CDR3 sequence: CASSVRGDTEAFF. CDR3 DNA: TGTGCCAGCAGTGTACGGGGCGACACTGAAGCTTTCTTT. The entire variable domain, with the rest obtained from reference TRBV2 and TRBJ1-1, is as follows: EPEVTQTPSHQVTQMGQEVILRCVPISNHLYFYWYRQILGQKVEFLVSFYNNEISEKSEIFDDQFSVERPDGSNFTLKIRSTKLEDSAMYFCASSVRGDTEAFFGQGTRLTVV.

The J gene is TRBJ1-1, the V gene TRBV5-1; 7 positions match TRBD1. CDR1 and CDR2 from the germline V gene are SGHRS and YFSETQ. V shed 2 bases, J shed 1 base, and the junction held 5 bases outside the gene matches. CDR3 length equals 15 residues. In DNA form, the CDR3 reads TGCGCCAGCAGCTTCTCGGGACAGCAGAACACTGAAGCTTTCTTT. Translated: CASSFSGQQNTEAFF.

The chain employs TRBV23-1 and TRBJ1-3, with no clear D. Being an ORF, TRBV23-1 has a function that is uncertain. V lost 8 bases to trimming and J lost 8 bases, with 16 bases between them. The CDR3 is 13 amino acids. The CDR3, as DNA: TGCGCCAGCCCCGCGGGCCGGGAGGACACCATATATTTT. It translates to CASPAGREDTIYF.

The rearrangement links TRBV25-1 to TRBJ2-1; D gene uncertain. Trimming cost V 5 bases and J 9 bases, with 14 bases left between them. This CDR3 region has 13 residues. The germline V gene has CDR1 MGHDK and CDR2 SYGVNS. The CDR3 DNA reads as TGTGCCAGCAGTCCCTCTGACTTGGCTGAGCAGTTCTTC. This sequence encodes CASSPSDLAEQFF.

The rearrangement joins TRBV5-1 to TRBJ1-1; 8 nucleotides align to TRBD1. The trim removed 5 bases at V and 5 bases at J, leaving 8 bases unmatched. The CDR3 is 14 residues long. CDR1 and CDR2 from the germline V gene are SGHRS and YFSETQ. CDR3 amino acids: CASSYDRGGTEAFF. CDR3 in DNA: TGCGCCAGCAGTTACGACAGGGGAGGGACTGAAGCTTTCTTT.

This clone was seen more than once but under ten times. The J gene is TRBJ2-5, the V gene TRBV19, with D uncertain. The CDR3 is 14 residues long. V dropped 5 bases and J dropped 4 bases, with 14 bases sitting between them. Germline V gene data show CDR1 as LNHDA and CDR2 as SQIVND (reference sequence). CDR3 DNA sequence: TGTGCCAGTAGTCCCCGGACGCTTCCAGAGACCCAGTACTTC. Translated: CASSPRTLPETQYF. The full variable domain, rest sourced from reference TRBV19 and TRBJ2-5, is DGGITQSPKYLFRKEGQNVTLSCEQNLNHDAMYWYRQDPGQGLRLIYYSQIVNDFQKGDIAEGYSVSREKKESFPLTVTSAQKNPTAFYLCASSPRTLPETQYFGPGTRLLVL.

The genes are TRBV1 and TRBJ2-1; the table names TRBD2, a call not compared with the DNA. TRBV1 is tagged as a pseudogene. The CDR3 is 18 amino acids. The CDR3: CTSSPGGLAGVRVDEQFF. CDR3 nucleotides: TGCACCAGCAGCCCCGGAGGACTAGCGGGAGTCAGGGTGGATGAGCAGTTCTTC.

The V call is TRBV14, the J call TRBJ2-7; D is undetermined. The V end was cut by 5 bases, the J end by 0 bases, with 8 bases between. CDR1 and CDR2 (germline): SGHDN, FVKESK. The CDR3 has 13 residues. The CDR3 here is CASSWASSYEQYF. The DNA for the CDR3 is TGTGCCAGCAGCTGGGCCAGCTCCTACGAGCAGTACTTC.

The rearrangement uses TRBV5-4 and TRBJ1-2; no firm D call. The CDR3 has 12 amino acids. Trimming cost V 1 base and J 2 bases, with 3 bases left between them. Germline CDR1 reads SGHNT; CDR2 reads YYREEE (reference sequence). CDR3 loop: CASSLSNYGYTF. CDR3 in DNA: TGTGCCAGCAGCTTGTCCAACTATGGCTACACCTTC.

The chain is built from TRBV29-1 and TRBJ1-2, with D possibly matching TRBD1 (5 bases). The germline V gene has CDR1 SQVTM and CDR2 ANQGSEA. This CDR3 region has 14 residues. Trimming cost V 4 bases and J 3 bases, with 15 bases left between them. The CDR3 DNA follows: TGCAGCGTTGGGGGCCCCGGGGGGGACTATGGCTACACCTTC. It codes for CSVGGPGGDYGYTF.

The CDR3 nucleotides read TGTGCCAGCAGAACGGACGGCTCCTACAATGAGCAGTTCTTC. It specifies CASRTDGSYNEQFF. The V and J genes are TRBV2 and TRBJ2-1; D gene ambiguous. The CDR3 is made up of 14 amino acids. CDR1 SNHLY and CDR2 FYNNEI come from the germline V gene. Trimming took off 6 bases at V and 0 bases at J, with 9 bases between the two ends.

The chain employs TRBV10-3 and TRBJ2-3; 9 bases are shared with TRBD2. With V trimmed by 11 bases and J by 6 bases, 12 bases remained unmatched. The CDR3 runs to 14 residues. Looked up from germline, CDR1 is ENHRY and CDR2 is SYGVKD. CDR3 region: CAAKSAGGQDTQYF. In DNA form, the CDR3 reads TGTGCCGCCAAGTCGGCGGGAGGGCAGGATACGCAGTATTTT.

This clone occurred a few times. The V gene is TRBV7-6, the J gene TRBJ2-7, with a possible D match to TRBD2 (5 bases). Trimming stripped 1 base from V and 4 bases from J, with 14 bases between. The CDR3 runs 15 residues. CDR1 is SGHVS and CDR2 is FNYEAQ in the germline V gene. The CDR3 region is CASSLGQSRGYEQYF. The CDR3 DNA is TGTGCCAGCAGCTTAGGCCAGAGTCGAGGGTACGAGCAGTACTTC.

The rearrangement links TRBV11-2 to TRBJ1-1; TRBD1 agrees at 7 bases. The trim removed 7 bases at V and 2 bases at J, leaving 13 bases unmatched. CDR1 SGHAT and CDR2 FQNNGV come from the germline V gene. The CDR3 is 16 residues long. The CDR3 coding sequence is TGTGCCAGCAAGCCTAAAGTGGGACAGTTAAACACTGAAGCTTTCTTT. Protein: CASKPKVGQLNTEAFF.

This clone was counted only a few times. V gene TRBV29-1 combines with J gene TRBJ2-3; D is perhaps TRBD2 (6 bases). Trimming left V 7 bases short and J 7 bases short, with 18 bases between. This CDR3 has 13 residues. CDR1 and CDR2 (germline): SQVTM, ANQGSEA. In DNA form, the CDR3 reads TGCAGCGCGGAGAAGTTCAGGGACTATACGCAGTATTTT. Protein product: CSAEKFRDYTQYF.

The chain employs TRBV10-3 and TRBJ1-5; 8 bases agree with TRBD1. The CDR3 totals 13 residues. Unmatched junction bases numbered 4, after V lost 4 bases and J lost 8 bases. CDR1 and CDR2 from the germline V gene are ENHRY and SYGVKD. CDR3 residues: CAISASTGEPQHF. The CDR3 bases are TGTGCCATCAGTGCCTCGACAGGGGAGCCCCAGCATTTT.

The rearrangement links TRBV28 to TRBJ2-7, with 8 nucleotides matching TRBD1. Germline-derived CDR1 and CDR2 are MDHEN and SYDVKM. There are 16 residues in the CDR3. Trimming removed 4 bases from V and 7 bases from J; junction bases left unmatched: 15. The CDR3 spells CASSSVGGQGAGEQYF. CDR3 nucleotides: TGTGCCAGCAGTTCGGTTGGCGGCCAGGGGGCAGGAGAGCAGTACTTC.

J is TRBJ2-7 and V is TRBV19; TRBD1 matches 7 bases. Losses at the gene ends were 6 bases for V and 5 bases for J; bases not matched to a gene: 13. This CDR3 is built from 15 residues. Germline CDR1 is LNHDA and CDR2 is SQIVND (reference sequence). CDR3 coding DNA: TGTGCCAGTAGCCCACGGGCAGGGGGAAAGAACGAGCAGTACTTC. It is translated as CASSPRAGGKNEQYF.

The chain employs TRBV13 and TRBJ1-1; D perhaps matches TRBD1 (6 bases). V dropped 5 bases and J dropped 7 bases, with 17 bases sitting between them. Per the germline V gene, CDR1 is PRHDT and CDR2 is FYEKMQ (reference sequence). This CDR3 is built from 14 residues. CDR3 nucleotide sequence: TGTGCCAGCAGCCCGGTCAGGGGAGCCGGTGAAGCTTTCTTT. Protein sequence: CASSPVRGAGEAFF.

Only one count was recorded for this clone. J is TRBJ2-7 and V is TRBV9; TRBD1 is a possible D gene (6 bases). With 3 bases removed from V and 2 bases from J, the gap between germline ends came to 12 bases. Per the germline V gene, CDR1 is SGDLS and CDR2 is YYNGEE. The CDR3 totals 14 residues. The CDR3 bases are TGTGCCAGCAGCGCAGGACAGAGGACCTACGAGCAGTACTTC. Its translation: CASSAGQRTYEQYF.

This clone appeared a single time. The V call is TRBV3-1 (or the pseudogene TRBV3-2), the J call TRBJ2-1; 9 bases match TRBD2. The CDR3 consists of 16 residues. The germline gives CDR1 LGHDT, CDR2 YNNKEL (reference sequence). V trimming: 1 base; J trimming: 5 bases; junction bases outside the gene matches: 6. The CDR3 loop reads CASSQGGSGSDNEQFF. CDR3 nucleotide sequence: TGTGCCAGCAGCCAAGGAGGTAGCGGGAGTGACAATGAGCAGTTCTTC.

V and J are TRBV6-1 and TRBJ1-2; D is possibly TRBD1 (5 bases). The V end lost 1 base, the J end lost 5 bases, and 8 bases lay between the germline ends. This CDR3 has 13 amino acids. Germline lookup yields CDR1 MNHNS and CDR2 SASEGT. In nucleotides, the CDR3 is TGTGCCAGCAGTGAAGATCCAGGGTATGGCTACACCTTC. The encoded protein is CASSEDPGYGYTF.

The chain links TRBV5-1 to TRBJ2-5; no clear D gene. This CDR3 spans 11 amino acids. Germline-derived CDR1 and CDR2 are SGHRS and YFSETQ. V gave up 2 bases and J gave up 1 base, with 0 bases separating them. The CDR3 nucleotides read TGCGCCAGCAGCTTCCAAGAGACCCAGTACTTC. This sequence encodes CASSFQETQYF.

This sequence joins TRBV2 and TRBJ2-7; D uncertain. Between the trimmed V and J ends, which lost 3 bases and 3 bases, there was a span of 3 bases. The CDR3 length is 11 residues. CDR1 and CDR2 from the germline V gene are SNHLY and FYNNEI. The CDR3 sequence is CASSEVYEQYF. CDR3 sequence (DNA): TGTGCCAGCAGTGAGGTCTACGAGCAGTACTTC.

The chain joins TRBV29-1 to TRBJ2-7, with unresolved D. The ends were cut back, 6 bases at V and 7 bases at J, with 16 bases in the middle. Germline CDR1 reads SQVTM; CDR2 reads ANQGSEA. There are 12 residues in the CDR3. Here the CDR3 DNA reads TGCAGCGTCGCGTCGGAATCTGGGGAGCAGTACTTC. Amino acids: CSVASESGEQYF.